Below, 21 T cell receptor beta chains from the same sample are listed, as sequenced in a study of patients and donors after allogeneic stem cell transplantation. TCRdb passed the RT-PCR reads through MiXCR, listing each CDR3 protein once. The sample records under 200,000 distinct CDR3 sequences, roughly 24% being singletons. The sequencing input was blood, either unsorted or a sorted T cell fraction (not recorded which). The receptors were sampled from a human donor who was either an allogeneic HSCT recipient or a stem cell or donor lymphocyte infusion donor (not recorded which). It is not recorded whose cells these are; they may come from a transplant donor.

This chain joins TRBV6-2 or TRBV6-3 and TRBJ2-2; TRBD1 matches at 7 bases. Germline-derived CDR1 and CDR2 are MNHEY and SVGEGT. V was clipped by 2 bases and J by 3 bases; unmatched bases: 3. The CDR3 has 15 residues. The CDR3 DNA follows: TGTGCCAGCAGTTACCGGGACAGCTACACCGGGGAGCTGTTTTTT. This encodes CASSYRDSYTGELFF.

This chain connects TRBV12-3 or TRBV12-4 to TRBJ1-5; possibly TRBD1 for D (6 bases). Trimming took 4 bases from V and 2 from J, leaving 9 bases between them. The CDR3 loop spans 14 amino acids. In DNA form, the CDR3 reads TGTGCCAGCAGTTCGGCAGGGGGCAATCAGCCCCAGCATTTT. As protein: CASSSAGGNQPQHF.

CDR3 coding DNA: TGTGCCAGCTCACGGGTACTTCGCACAGATACGCAGTATTTT. Translated, it gives CASSRVLRTDTQYF. The rearrangement uses TRBV7-9 and TRBJ2-3; D call uncertain. V was clipped by 8 bases and J by 1 base, with 13 bases between them. In germline, CDR1 is SEHNR, CDR2 FQNEAQ (reference sequence). The CDR3 contains 14 residues.

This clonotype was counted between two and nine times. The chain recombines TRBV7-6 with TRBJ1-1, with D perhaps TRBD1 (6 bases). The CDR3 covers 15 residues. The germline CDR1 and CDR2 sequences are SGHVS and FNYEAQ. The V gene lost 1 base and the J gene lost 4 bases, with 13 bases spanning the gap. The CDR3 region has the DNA TGTGCCAGCAGCTTAGGTCAGGGGCTGGTCACTGAAGCTTTCTTT. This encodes CASSLGQGLVTEAFF.

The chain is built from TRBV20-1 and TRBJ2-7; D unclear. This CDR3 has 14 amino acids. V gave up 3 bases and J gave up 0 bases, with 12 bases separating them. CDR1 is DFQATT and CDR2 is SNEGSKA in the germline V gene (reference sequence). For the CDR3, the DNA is TGCAGTGCTAGCTCTAAGATAAGCTCCTACGAGCAGTACTTC. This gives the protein CSASSKISSYEQYF.

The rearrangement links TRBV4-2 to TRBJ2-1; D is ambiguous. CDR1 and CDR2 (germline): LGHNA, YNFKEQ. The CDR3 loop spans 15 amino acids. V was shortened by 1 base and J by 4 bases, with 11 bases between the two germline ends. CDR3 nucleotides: TGTGCCAGCAGCCAAGGCTCTGGGGTATACAATGAGCAGTTCTTC. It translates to CASSQGSGVYNEQFF.

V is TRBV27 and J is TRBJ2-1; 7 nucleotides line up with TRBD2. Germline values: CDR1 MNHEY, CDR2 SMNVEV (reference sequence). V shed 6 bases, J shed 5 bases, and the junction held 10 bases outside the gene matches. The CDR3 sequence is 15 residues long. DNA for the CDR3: TGTGCCAGCAGCCCCGAAGCGGGGAACCACAATGAGCAGTTCTTC. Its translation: CASSPEAGNHNEQFF.

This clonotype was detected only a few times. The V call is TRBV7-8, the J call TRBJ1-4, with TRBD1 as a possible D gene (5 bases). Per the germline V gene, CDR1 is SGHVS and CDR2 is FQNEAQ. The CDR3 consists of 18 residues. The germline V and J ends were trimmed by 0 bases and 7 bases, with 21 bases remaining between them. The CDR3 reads CASSLATRDFIPGEKLFF. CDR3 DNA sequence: TGTGCCAGCAGCTTAGCGACCCGGGACTTCATACCTGGTGAAAAACTGTTTTTT.

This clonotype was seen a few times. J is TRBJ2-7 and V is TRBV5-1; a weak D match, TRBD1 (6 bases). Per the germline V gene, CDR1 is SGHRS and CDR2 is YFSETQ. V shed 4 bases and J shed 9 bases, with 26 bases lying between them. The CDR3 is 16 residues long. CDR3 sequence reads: CASSNLLTGGAPSQYF. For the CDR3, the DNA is TGCGCCAGCAGCAATCTACTGACAGGTGGGGCTCCGTCGCAGTACTTC.

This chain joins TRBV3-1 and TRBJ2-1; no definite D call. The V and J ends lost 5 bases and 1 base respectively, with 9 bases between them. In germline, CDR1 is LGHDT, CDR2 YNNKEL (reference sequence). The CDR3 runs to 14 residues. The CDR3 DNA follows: TGTGCCAGCAGCAAAGGGATTTCCTACAATGAGCAGTTCTTC. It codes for CASSKGISYNEQFF.

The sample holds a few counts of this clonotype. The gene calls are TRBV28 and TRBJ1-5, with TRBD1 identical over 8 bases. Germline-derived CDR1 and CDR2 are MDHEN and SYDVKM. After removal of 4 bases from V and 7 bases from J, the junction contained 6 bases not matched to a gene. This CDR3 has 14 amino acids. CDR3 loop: CASSSRTGIQPQHF. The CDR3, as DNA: TGTGCCAGCAGTTCGAGGACAGGGATCCAGCCCCAGCATTTT.

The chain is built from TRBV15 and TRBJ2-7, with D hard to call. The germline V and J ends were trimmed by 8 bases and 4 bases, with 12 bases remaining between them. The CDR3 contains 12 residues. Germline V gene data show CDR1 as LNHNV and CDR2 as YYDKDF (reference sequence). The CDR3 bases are TGTGCCACCGGAATGTTCCAGTACGAGCAGTACTTC. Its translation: CATGMFQYEQYF.

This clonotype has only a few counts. The chain's CDR3 is CSVAGGTDYGYTF. CDR3 bases: TGCAGCGTTGCAGGGGGCACGGACTATGGCTACACCTTC. This chain links TRBV29-1 with TRBJ1-2; 8 nucleotides align to TRBD1. The germline V gene has CDR1 SQVTM and CDR2 ANQGSEA. The CDR3 runs to 13 residues. V gave up 4 bases and J gave up 3 bases; unmatched junction bases: 4.

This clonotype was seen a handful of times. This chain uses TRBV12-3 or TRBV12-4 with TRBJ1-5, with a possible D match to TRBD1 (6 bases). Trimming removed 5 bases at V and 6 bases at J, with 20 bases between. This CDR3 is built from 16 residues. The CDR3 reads CASSAREVLRGQPQHF. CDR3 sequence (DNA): TGTGCCAGCAGTGCGCGGGAGGTCCTCAGGGGTCAGCCCCAGCATTTT.

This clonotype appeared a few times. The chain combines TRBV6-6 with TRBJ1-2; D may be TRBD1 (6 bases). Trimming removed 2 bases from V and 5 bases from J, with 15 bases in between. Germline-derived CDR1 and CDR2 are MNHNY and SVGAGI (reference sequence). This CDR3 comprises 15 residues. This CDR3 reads CASSYPGGAGYGYTF. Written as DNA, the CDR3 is TGTGCCAGCAGTTACCCCGGGGGGGCAGGGTATGGCTACACCTTC.

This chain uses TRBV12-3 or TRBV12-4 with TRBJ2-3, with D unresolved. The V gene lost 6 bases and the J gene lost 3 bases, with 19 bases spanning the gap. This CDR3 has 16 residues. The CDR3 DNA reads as TGTGCCAGCAGCCTGAGTATGATTGCGGAGACAGATACGCAGTATTTT. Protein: CASSLSMIAETDTQYF.

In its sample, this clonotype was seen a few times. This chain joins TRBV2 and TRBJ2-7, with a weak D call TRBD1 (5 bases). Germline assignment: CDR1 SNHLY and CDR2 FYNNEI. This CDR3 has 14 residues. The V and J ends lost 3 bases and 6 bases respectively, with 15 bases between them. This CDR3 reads CASSDAGLKLEQYF. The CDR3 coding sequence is TGTGCCAGCAGTGACGCAGGGCTGAAGCTCGAGCAGTACTTC.

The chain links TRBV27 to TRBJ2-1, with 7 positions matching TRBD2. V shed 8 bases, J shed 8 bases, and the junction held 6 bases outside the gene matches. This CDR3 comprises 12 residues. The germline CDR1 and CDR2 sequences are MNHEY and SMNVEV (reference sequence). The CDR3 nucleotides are TGTGCCAGCTTGGGGGGGGGTGATGAGCAGTTCTTC. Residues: CASLGGGDEQFF.

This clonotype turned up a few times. CDR3 DNA sequence: TGTGCCATCAGTAAGCGACAGCCCCTCAGCTCCTACAATGAGCAGTTCTTC. It translates to CAISKRQPLSSYNEQFF. The V call is TRBV10-3, the J call TRBJ2-1; TRBD1 is a possible D gene (5 bases). Trimming shortened V by 5 bases and J by 0 bases, and 17 bases separated the two germline ends. Germline CDR1 and CDR2: ENHRY and SYGVKD. There are 17 residues in the CDR3.

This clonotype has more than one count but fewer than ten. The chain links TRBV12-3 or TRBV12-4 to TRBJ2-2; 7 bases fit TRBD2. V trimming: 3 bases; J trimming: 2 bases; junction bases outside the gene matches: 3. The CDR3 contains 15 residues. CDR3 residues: CASSFSGPNTGELFF. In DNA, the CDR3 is TGTGCCAGCAGTTTTAGCGGGCCAAACACCGGGGAGCTGTTTTTT.

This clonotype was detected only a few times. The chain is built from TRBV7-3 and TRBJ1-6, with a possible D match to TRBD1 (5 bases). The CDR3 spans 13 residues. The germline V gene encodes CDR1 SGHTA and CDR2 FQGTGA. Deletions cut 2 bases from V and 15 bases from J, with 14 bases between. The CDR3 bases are TGTGCCAGCAGCTTAGGAGGGCCGGGGGACCTCCACTTT. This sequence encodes CASSLGGPGDLHF.